One and the same sample provided the 29 T cell receptor beta chains below, sequenced in a study of T cell responses to AZD1222 COVID-19 vaccine. Assay: immunoSEQ multiplex PCR; the TCRdb copy retains only in-frame clones and omits some. The sample lists around 100,000 clones; about nine tenths were seen once. The sequencing used peripheral blood, collected 28 days after the second dose of the MenACWY control vaccine. The receptor source for this set is an adult who received the MenACWY meningococcal vaccine as a control.

The chain links TRBV7-8 to TRBJ2-1; D is possibly TRBD2 (6 bases). CDR3 size: 16 residues. Trimming cost V 2 bases and J 3 bases, with 14 bases left between them. Germline CDR1 is SGHVS and CDR2 is FQNEAQ. CDR3 in DNA: TGTGCCAGCAGCTTAATCCGCGATAGCGGCTACAATGAGCAGTTCTTC. Protein product: CASSLIRDSGYNEQFF.

The chain is built from TRBV28 and TRBJ2-2; no reliable D call. The V end was cut by 2 bases, the J end by 5 bases, with 12 bases between. This CDR3 has 15 residues. The germline CDR1 and CDR2 sequences are MDHEN and SYDVKM. CDR3 region: CASSLDQRGTGELFF. The CDR3 DNA sequence: TGTGCCAGCAGTTTAGACCAGCGTGGGACCGGGGAGCTGTTTTTT. The variable domain in full, completed from reference TRBV28 and TRBJ2-2, reads DVKVTQSSRYLVKRTGEKVFLECVQDMDHENMFWYRQDPGLGLRLIYFSYDVKMKEKGDIPEGYSVSREKKERFSLILESASTNQTSMYLCASSLDQRGTGELFFGEGSRLTVL.

This chain links TRBV2 with TRBJ2-7; TRBD2 matches at 14 bases. Trimming at V came to 6 bases and at J to 12 bases, leaving 4 bases not matched to a gene. The CDR3 is 12 residues long. The germline V gene encodes CDR1 SNHLY and CDR2 FYNNEI. This CDR3 reads CASRGTSGGLYF. The DNA of the CDR3 is TGTGCCAGCAGGGGGACTAGCGGGGGCTTGTACTTC.

The chain is built from TRBV7-9 and TRBJ2-7, with D unclear. The CDR3 spans 16 residues. The germline V and J ends were trimmed by 0 bases and 9 bases, with 21 bases remaining between them. Germline V gives CDR1 SEHNR, CDR2 FQNEAQ (reference sequence). The CDR3 spells CASSLAAGSSGGGQYF. CDR3 nucleotides: TGTGCCAGCAGCTTAGCGGCCGGATCCTCAGGCGGCGGGCAGTACTTC.

V gene TRBV11-3 combines with J gene TRBJ2-1, with TRBD2 as a possible D gene (6 bases). Trimming stripped 0 bases from V and 10 bases from J, with 13 bases between. CDR1 SGHNT and CDR2 YENEEA come from the germline V gene. The CDR3 contains 14 residues. The CDR3, as DNA: TGTGCCAGCAGCTTAGATTCAGGTCTAGCGGAGCAGTTCTTC. Translating it yields CASSLDSGLAEQFF.

The V call is TRBV28, the J call TRBJ1-4; 9 bases map to TRBD1. The J segment lost 8 bases and the V segment lost 3 bases, leaving 7 bases of the junction unmatched. Germline V gives CDR1 MDHEN, CDR2 SYDVKM. The CDR3 length is 15 residues. The CDR3 coding sequence is TGTGCCAGCAGTTTGGCGGGACAGGGCGGAGAAAAACTGTTTTTT. It yields the protein CASSLAGQGGEKLFF.

The V and J genes are TRBV4-2 and TRBJ2-1, with 9 bases that match TRBD2. The CDR3 covers 16 residues. V dropped 1 base and J dropped 3; count of bases not matched to a gene: 4. Germline-derived CDR1 and CDR2 are LGHNA and YNFKEQ. This CDR3 reads CASSQAGTSNYNEQFF. For the CDR3, the DNA is TGTGCCAGCAGCCAAGCCGGGACTAGCAACTACAATGAGCAGTTCTTC.

The chain has TRBV21-1 and TRBJ2-7; no DNA check was done on the table's D call, TRBD2. TRBV21-1 is described as a pseudogene. CDR3 length: 16 residues. CDR3 sequence (DNA): TGTGCCAGCAGCACTATAGCGGGGGGGCGATCCTACGAGCAGTACTTC. Protein sequence: CASSTIAGGRSYEQYF.

In its sample, this clone was seen once. This sequence joins TRBV7-3 and TRBJ2-3; D possibly corresponds to TRBD2 (7 bases). The V gene lost 4 bases and the J gene lost 0 bases, with 11 bases spanning the gap. The CDR3 extends over 15 amino acids. The V gene's germline CDR1 is SGHTA and CDR2 FQGTGA. CDR3 region: CASSWGGQSTDTQYF. The CDR3 DNA sequence: TGTGCCAGCAGCTGGGGGGGCCAAAGCACAGATACGCAGTATTTT.

This clone was counted a few times. The V call is TRBV30, the J call TRBJ1-2; the D is unclear. This CDR3 is 14 amino acids long. Germline lookup yields CDR1 GTSNPN and CDR2 SVGIG (reference sequence). Deletions cut 2 bases from V and 2 bases from J, with 12 bases between. The CDR3 spells CAWSFYTRNYGYTF. CDR3 DNA sequence: TGTGCCTGGAGTTTCTACACGAGGAACTATGGCTACACCTTC.

The chain joins TRBV7-2 to TRBJ1-5; D uncertain. Germline V CDR1 and CDR2: SGHTA, FQGNSA. This CDR3 is 15 amino acids long. Trimming removed 3 bases at V and 2 bases at J, with 11 bases between. The CDR3 DNA reads as TGTGCCAGCAGCTTCGAGCTACTTGGCAATCAGCCCCAGCATTTT. Protein sequence: CASSFELLGNQPQHF.

The V gene is TRBV3-1 (or the pseudogene TRBV3-2), the J gene TRBJ1-5; D uncertain. This CDR3 comprises 16 residues. V was pared by 2 bases and J by 1 base, with 12 bases between. Germline V gene sequence: CDR1 LGHDT, CDR2 YNNKEL (reference sequence). The CDR3 spells CASSQHLGNSNQPQHF. The CDR3 DNA is TGTGCCAGCAGCCAACACCTGGGGAACAGCAATCAGCCCCAGCATTTT.

The J gene is TRBJ2-7, the V gene TRBV29-1; D might be TRBD2 (5 bases). This CDR3 comprises 12 residues. Per germline, CDR1 SQVTM and CDR2 ANQGSEA. V lost 7 bases to trimming and J lost 3 bases, with 13 bases between them. CDR3 region: CSAGWEYYEQYF. Written as DNA, the CDR3 is TGCAGCGCCGGTTGGGAGTACTACGAGCAGTACTTC.

The V gene is TRBV7-9, the J gene TRBJ1-2; no clear D. The CDR3 runs to 16 residues. Trimming left V 5 bases short and J 6 bases short, with 22 bases between. Germline V CDR1 and CDR2: SEHNR, FQNEAQ (reference sequence). In DNA, the CDR3 is TGTGCCAGCAGCCCGGATATCGGTGGGCCCCGGAATGGCTACACCTTC. Translation: CASSPDIGGPRNGYTF. The entire variable domain, with the rest obtained from reference TRBV7-9 and TRBJ1-2, is as follows: DTGVSQNPRHKITKRGQNVTFRCDPISEHNRLYWYRQTLGQGPEFLTYFQNEAQLEKSRLLSDRFSAERPKGSFSTLEIQRTEQGDSAMYLCASSPDIGGPRNGYTFGSGTRLTVV.

The genes are TRBV9 and TRBJ2-3; perhaps TRBD2 as D (6 bases). Germline V lookup: CDR1 SGDLS, CDR2 YYNGEE. This CDR3 comprises 13 residues. Trimming shortened V by 1 base and J by 5 bases, and 8 bases separated the two germline ends. CDR3 residues: CASSVIGRDTQYF. DNA of the CDR3: TGTGCCAGCAGCGTAATCGGGAGAGATACGCAGTATTTT.

The chain is built from TRBV2 and TRBJ2-1; D gene unclear. Looked up from germline, CDR1 is SNHLY and CDR2 is FYNNEI. V lost 7 bases to trimming and J lost 6 bases, with 7 bases between them. The CDR3 covers 11 residues. The DNA of the CDR3 is TGTGCCAGCAACCTAGTCAATGAGCAGTTCTTC. Translating it yields CASNLVNEQFF.

V is TRBV27 and J is TRBJ2-7; 10 nucleotides agree with TRBD2. The CDR3 is 15 residues long. In germline, CDR1 is MNHEY, CDR2 SMNVEV (reference sequence). V trimming: 6 bases; J trimming: 2 bases; junction bases outside the gene matches: 7. The CDR3 DNA follows: TGTGCCAGCAGATTTAGCGGGGGGACTACCTACGAGCAGTACTTC. Its translation is CASRFSGGTTYEQYF.

This chain links TRBV9 with TRBJ2-7, with D possibly being TRBD1 (6 bases). V was trimmed by 4 bases and J by 6 bases, leaving 14 bases between them. This CDR3 has 13 amino acids. Looked up from germline, CDR1 is SGDLS and CDR2 is YYNGEE. The CDR3 loop reads CASSLSQGGEQYF. In DNA form, the CDR3 reads TGTGCCAGCAGCCTTTCACAGGGCGGCGAGCAGTACTTC.

The V gene is TRBV3-1 (or the pseudogene TRBV3-2), the J gene TRBJ1-6; the D is unclear. Trimming removed 6 bases from V and 0 bases from J, with 12 bases in between. The CDR3 is 16 residues long. Germline-derived CDR1 and CDR2 are LGHDT and YNNKEL (reference sequence). CDR3 sequence (DNA): TGTGCCAGCAGACTCCTTGGGAGCTCCTATAATTCACCCCTCCACTTT. It specifies CASRLLGSSYNSPLHF.

The chain combines TRBV18 with TRBJ1-4; D gene ambiguous. Germline CDR1 KGHSH, CDR2 LQKENI. Trimming left V 4 bases short and J 5 bases short, with 14 bases between. This CDR3 is 15 amino acids long. The CDR3 DNA reads as TGTGCCAGCTCACAGACCGGGCCGCGGAATGAAAAACTGTTTTTT. Translating gives CASSQTGPRNEKLFF. Looking up the rest from reference TRBV18 and TRBJ1-4 gives the full variable domain: NAGVMQNPRHLVRRRGQEARLRCSPMKGHSHVYWYRQLPEEGLKFMVYLQKENIIDESGMPKERFSAEFPKEGPSILRIQQVVRGDSAAYFCASSQTGPRNEKLFFGSGTQLSVL.

The rearrangement links TRBV27 to TRBJ1-2, with 10 bases lining up with TRBD1. J lost 7 bases, V lost 5 bases, and 7 bases had no gene match. The CDR3 totals 14 residues. Germline CDR1 is MNHEY and CDR2 is SMNVEV (reference sequence). This chain's CDR3 is CASSRKGTGVGYTF. CDR3 sequence (DNA): TGTGCCAGCAGTCGAAAGGGGACAGGGGTTGGCTACACCTTC.

The chain employs TRBV7-3 and TRBJ2-2; 8 bases align to TRBD2. The CDR3 is made up of 17 amino acids. Unmatched junction bases numbered 3, after V lost 0 bases and J lost 0 bases. Germline V gene sequence: CDR1 SGHTA, CDR2 FQGTGA. The CDR3 loop is CASSLTSGGTNTGELFF. CDR3 in DNA: TGTGCCAGCAGCTTAACCAGCGGGGGCACGAACACCGGGGAGCTGTTTTTT. Combining the CDR3 with reference TRBV7-3 and TRBJ2-2 gives the whole variable domain GAGVSQTPSNKVTEKGKYVELRCDPISGHTALYWYRQSLGQGPEFLIYFQGTGAADDSGLPNDRFFAVRPEGSVSTLKIQRTERGDSAVYLCASSLTSGGTNTGELFFGEGSRLTVL.

The chain has TRBV9 and TRBJ1-2; 7 bases map to TRBD1. CDR3 size: 14 residues. Germline V gene lookup returns CDR1 SGDLS and CDR2 YYNGEE. The junction had 4 bases not matched to a gene; V was cut back by 3 bases and J by 2 bases. The CDR3 here is CASSGQGKNYGYTF. The CDR3 bases are TGTGCCAGCAGCGGACAGGGCAAGAACTATGGCTACACCTTC.

This chain uses TRBV5-1 with TRBJ2-5; 14 bases are a match to TRBD2. Germline trimming cut 3 bases from V and 7 bases from J; bases unmatched to any gene: 8. This CDR3 region has 16 residues. Germline CDR1 SGHRS, CDR2 YFSETQ. CDR3 loop: CASSSGLAGGERTQYF. CDR3 bases: TGCGCCAGCAGCTCAGGACTAGCGGGGGGTGAGCGGACCCAGTACTTC.

V gene TRBV29-1 combines with J gene TRBJ2-5, with TRBD1 as a possible D gene (5 bases). The CDR3 runs to 13 residues. Germline V gene lookup returns CDR1 SQVTM and CDR2 ANQGSEA. V gave up 1 base and J gave up 3 bases, with 9 bases separating them. This CDR3 is CSVEGGREETQYF. The DNA of the CDR3 is TGCAGCGTTGAAGGGGGCAGGGAAGAGACCCAGTACTTC.

The chain combines TRBV28 with TRBJ2-5, with D unclear. CDR1 MDHEN and CDR2 SYDVKM come from the germline V gene. The CDR3 is 16 residues long. Trimming took 3 bases from V and 2 from J, leaving 16 bases between them. In DNA, the CDR3 is TGTGCCAGCAGTTTCCCCCTACAGTGGCCGCAAGAGACCCAGTACTTC. Residues: CASSFPLQWPQETQYF.

The chain employs TRBV5-1 and TRBJ2-3; 8 bases map to TRBD2. Looked up from germline, CDR1 is SGHRS and CDR2 is YFSETQ. The CDR3 is 16 amino acids. V lost 0 bases, J lost 0 bases, and 3 bases stayed unmatched. CDR3 DNA: TGCGCCAGCAGCTTGGGACTAGCGACTAGCACAGATACGCAGTATTTT. Protein sequence: CASSLGLATSTDTQYF.

The rearrangement joins TRBV5-6 to TRBJ1-2, with 9 bases that match TRBD1. Germline CDR1 SGHDT, CDR2 YYEEEE. CDR3 size: 17 residues. Trimming cost V 4 bases and J 0 bases; bases outside gene matches: 10. For the CDR3, the DNA is TGTGCCAGCAGCGGGGTCCCACAGGGGGCAGCTAACTATGGCTACACCTTC. Amino acid sequence: CASSGVPQGAANYGYTF.

Points on this clone: Other DNA variants within this sample encode the same CDR3. The V gene is TRBV9, the J gene TRBJ2-1; D may be TRBD1 or TRBD2 (5 bases each). The ends were cut back, 0 bases at V and 10 bases at J, with 11 bases in the middle. Germline CDR1 reads SGDLS; CDR2 reads YYNGEE. The CDR3 is made up of 13 amino acids. CDR3 coding DNA: TGTGCCAGCAGCGTAGTGAGGGGCGGGGAGCAGTTCTTC. Amino acids: CASSVVRGGEQFF.